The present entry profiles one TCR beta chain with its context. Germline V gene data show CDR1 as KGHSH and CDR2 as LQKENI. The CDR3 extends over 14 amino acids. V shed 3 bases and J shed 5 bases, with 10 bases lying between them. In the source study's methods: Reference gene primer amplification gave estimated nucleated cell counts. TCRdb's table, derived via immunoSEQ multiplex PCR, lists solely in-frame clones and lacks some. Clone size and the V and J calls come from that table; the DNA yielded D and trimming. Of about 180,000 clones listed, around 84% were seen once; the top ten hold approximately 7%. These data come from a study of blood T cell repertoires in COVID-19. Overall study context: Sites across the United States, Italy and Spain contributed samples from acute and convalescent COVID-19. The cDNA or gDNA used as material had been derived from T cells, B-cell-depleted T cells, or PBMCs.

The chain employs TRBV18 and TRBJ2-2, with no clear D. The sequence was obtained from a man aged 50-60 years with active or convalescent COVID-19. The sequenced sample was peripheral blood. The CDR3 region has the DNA TGTGCCAGCTCACCCGGTTATAATACCGGGGAGCTGTTTTTT. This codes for CASSPGYNTGELFF.